The sequence of this TCR beta chain was determined in a study of blood T cells in healthy people across ages. Study-level points and caveats: Donor CMV status, an unknown factor, possibly confounded changes in expanded clonotypes.

The germline CDR1 and CDR2 sequences are MNHEY and SMNVEV (reference sequence). J was trimmed by 2 bases and V by 7 bases; bases with no gene match: 5. The CDR3 sequence is 13 residues long. A second PCR, run for roughly 7 to 11 cycles, used a sample-barcoded 5' primer plus a J-beta primer mix. TCRdb independently ran MiXCR on the 5' RACE reads; one entry per CDR3 protein. The sample includes some 1,500,000 distinct CDR3 sequences, approximately 43% of them seen just once. Comments on this clonotype: Its target is unknown.

The source is a woman aged 18-30 years in good health. The genes are TRBV27 and TRBJ2-7; 7 nucleotides align to TRBD2. What was sequenced was blood. The DNA of the CDR3 is TGTGCCAGCAAAACGGGGGGAGCCTACGAGCAGTACTTC. Translation gives CASKTGGAYEQYF.